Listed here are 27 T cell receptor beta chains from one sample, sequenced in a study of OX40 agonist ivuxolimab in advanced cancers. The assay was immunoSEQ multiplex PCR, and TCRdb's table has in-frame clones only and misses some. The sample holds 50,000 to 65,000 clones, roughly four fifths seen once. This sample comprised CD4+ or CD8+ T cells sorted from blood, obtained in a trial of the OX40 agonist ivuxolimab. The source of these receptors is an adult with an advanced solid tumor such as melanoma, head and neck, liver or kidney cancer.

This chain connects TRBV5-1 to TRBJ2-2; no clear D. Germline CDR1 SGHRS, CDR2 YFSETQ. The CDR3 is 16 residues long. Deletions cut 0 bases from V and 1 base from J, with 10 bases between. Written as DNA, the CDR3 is TGCGCCAGCAGCTTGGGTTTTGCGCTGAACACCGGGGAGCTGTTTTTT. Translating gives CASSLGFALNTGELFF.

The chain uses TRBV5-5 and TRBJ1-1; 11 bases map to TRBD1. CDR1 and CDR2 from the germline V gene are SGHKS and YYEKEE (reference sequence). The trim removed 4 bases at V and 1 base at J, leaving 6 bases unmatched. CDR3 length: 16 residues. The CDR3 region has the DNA TGTGCCAGCAGCCCGGACAGGGGGCGAACGAACACTGAAGCTTTCTTT. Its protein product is CASSPDRGRTNTEAFF.

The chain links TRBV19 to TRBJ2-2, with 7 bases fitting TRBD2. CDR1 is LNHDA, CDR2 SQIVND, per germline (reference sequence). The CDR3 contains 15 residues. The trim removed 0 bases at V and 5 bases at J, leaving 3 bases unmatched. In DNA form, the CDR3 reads TGTGCCAGTAGTATAGACAGGGAGGGAACCGGGGAGCTGTTTTTT. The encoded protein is CASSIDREGTGELFF. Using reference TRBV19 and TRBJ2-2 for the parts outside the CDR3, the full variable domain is DGGITQSPKYLFRKEGQNVTLSCEQNLNHDAMYWYRQDPGQGLRLIYYSQIVNDFQKGDIAEGYSVSREKKESFPLTVTSAQKNPTAFYLCASSIDREGTGELFFGEGSRLTVL.

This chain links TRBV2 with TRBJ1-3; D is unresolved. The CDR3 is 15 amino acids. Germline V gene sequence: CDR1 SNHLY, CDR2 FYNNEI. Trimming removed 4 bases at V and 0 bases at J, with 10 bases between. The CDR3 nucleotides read TGTGCCAGCAGTGGCTTAGCCCGCTCTGGAAACACCATATATTTT. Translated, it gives CASSGLARSGNTIYF. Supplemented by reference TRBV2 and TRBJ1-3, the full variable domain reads EPEVTQTPSHQVTQMGQEVILRCVPISNHLYFYWYRQILGQKVEFLVSFYNNEISEKSEIFDDQFSVERPDGSNFTLKIRSTKLEDSAMYFCASSGLARSGNTIYFGEGSWLTVV.

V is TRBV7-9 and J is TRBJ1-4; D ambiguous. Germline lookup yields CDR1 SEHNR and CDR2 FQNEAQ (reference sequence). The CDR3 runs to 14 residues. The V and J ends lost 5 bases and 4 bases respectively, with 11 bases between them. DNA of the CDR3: TGTGCCAGCAGCCCCACACTGAGTAATGAAAAACTGTTTTTT. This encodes CASSPTLSNEKLFF.

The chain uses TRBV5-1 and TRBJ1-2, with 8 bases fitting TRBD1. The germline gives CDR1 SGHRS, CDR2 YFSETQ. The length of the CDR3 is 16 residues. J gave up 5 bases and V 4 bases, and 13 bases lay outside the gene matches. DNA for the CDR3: TGCGCCAGCAGCGATATTAGAACAGACAGGGGATATGGCTACACCTTC. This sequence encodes CASSDIRTDRGYGYTF. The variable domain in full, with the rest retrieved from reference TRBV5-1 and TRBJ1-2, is KAGVTQTPRYLIKTRGQQVTLSCSPISGHRSVSWYQQTPGQGLQFLFEYFSETQRNKGNFPGRFSGRQFSNSRSEMNVSTLELGDSALYLCASSDIRTDRGYGYTFGSGTRLTVV.

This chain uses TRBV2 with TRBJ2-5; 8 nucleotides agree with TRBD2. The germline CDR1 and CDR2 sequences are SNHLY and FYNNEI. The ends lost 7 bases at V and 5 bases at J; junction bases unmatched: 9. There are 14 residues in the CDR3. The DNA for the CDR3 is TGTGCCAGCACCACCGGACTAGCTTTGGAGACCCAGTACTTC. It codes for CASTTGLALETQYF.

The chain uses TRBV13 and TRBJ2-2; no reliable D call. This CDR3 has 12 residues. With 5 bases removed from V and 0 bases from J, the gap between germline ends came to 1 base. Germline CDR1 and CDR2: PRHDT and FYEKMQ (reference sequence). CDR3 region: CASSPNTGELFF. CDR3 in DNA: TGTGCCAGCAGCCCGAACACCGGGGAGCTGTTTTTT.

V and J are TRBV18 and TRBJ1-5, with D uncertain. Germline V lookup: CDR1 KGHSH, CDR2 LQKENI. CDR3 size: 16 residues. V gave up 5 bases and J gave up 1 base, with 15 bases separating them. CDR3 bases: TGTGCCAGCTCATCCTCAGATCGTCTCAGCAATCAGCCCCAGCATTTT. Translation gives CASSSSDRLSNQPQHF.

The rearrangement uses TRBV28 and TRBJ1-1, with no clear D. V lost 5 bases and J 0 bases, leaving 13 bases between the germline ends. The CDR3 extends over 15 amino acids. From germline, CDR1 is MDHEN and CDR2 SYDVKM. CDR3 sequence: CASSPPRVLNTEAFF. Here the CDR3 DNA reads TGTGCCAGCAGTCCCCCGCGAGTTCTGAACACTGAAGCTTTCTTT.

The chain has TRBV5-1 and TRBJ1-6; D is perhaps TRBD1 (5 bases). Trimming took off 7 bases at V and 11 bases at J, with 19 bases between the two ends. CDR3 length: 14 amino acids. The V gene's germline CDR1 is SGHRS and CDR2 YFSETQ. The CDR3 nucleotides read TGCGCCAGCCGACAGACAGTACCCCATGCACCCCTCCACTTT. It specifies CASRQTVPHAPLHF.

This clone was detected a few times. CDR3 sequence reads: CAWSPKYSPLHF. DNA of the CDR3: TGTGCCTGGAGCCCAAAGTATTCACCCCTCCACTTT. This sequence joins TRBV30 and TRBJ1-6; D ambiguous. Between the trimmed V and J ends, which lost 3 bases and 8 bases, there was a span of 8 bases. From germline, CDR1 is GTSNPN and CDR2 SVGIG (reference sequence). The CDR3 has 12 amino acids.

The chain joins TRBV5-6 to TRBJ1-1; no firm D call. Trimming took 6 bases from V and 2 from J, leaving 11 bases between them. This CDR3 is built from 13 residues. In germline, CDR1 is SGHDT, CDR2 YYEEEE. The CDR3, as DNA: TGTGCCAGCACGAATGGGTTTAACACTGAAGCTTTCTTT. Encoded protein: CASTNGFNTEAFF.

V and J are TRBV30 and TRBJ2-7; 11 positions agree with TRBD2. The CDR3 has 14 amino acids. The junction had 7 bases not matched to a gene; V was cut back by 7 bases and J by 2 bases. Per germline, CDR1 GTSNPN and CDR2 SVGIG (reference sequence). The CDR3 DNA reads TGTGCCTACGACCGACTAGCGGGGACCTACGAGCAGTACTTC. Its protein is CAYDRLAGTYEQYF.

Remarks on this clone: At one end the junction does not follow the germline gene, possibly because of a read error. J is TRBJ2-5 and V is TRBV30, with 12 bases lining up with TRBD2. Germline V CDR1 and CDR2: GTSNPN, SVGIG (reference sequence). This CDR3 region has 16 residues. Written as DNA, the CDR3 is TGTGCCTGGAGAAAGACTAGCGGGAGATTTCAAGGGACCCAGTACTTC. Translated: CAWRKTSGRFQGTQYF.

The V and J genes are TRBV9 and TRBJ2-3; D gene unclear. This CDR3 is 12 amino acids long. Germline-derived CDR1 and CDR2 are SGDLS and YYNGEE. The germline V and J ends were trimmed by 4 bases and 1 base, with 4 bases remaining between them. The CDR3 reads CASSLRTDTQYF. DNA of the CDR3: TGTGCCAGCAGCCTCCGCACAGATACGCAGTATTTT.

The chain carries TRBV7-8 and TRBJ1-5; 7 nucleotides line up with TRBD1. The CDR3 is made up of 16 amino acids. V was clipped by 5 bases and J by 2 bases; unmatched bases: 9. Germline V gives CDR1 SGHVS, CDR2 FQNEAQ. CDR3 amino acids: CASSLYQGGGNQPQHF. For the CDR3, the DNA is TGTGCCAGCAGCCTTTACCAGGGGGGCGGCAATCAGCCCCAGCATTTT.

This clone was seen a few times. In DNA form, the CDR3 reads TGTGCCTGGAGTGTTTCGAGGGGGACACCCCTCCACTTT. The encoded protein is CAWSVSRGTPLHF. The chain recombines TRBV30 with TRBJ1-6; possible D gene TRBD1, 6 bases. The germline V gene has CDR1 GTSNPN and CDR2 SVGIG (reference sequence). CDR3 length: 13 residues. V shed 0 bases and J shed 11 bases, with 11 bases lying between them.

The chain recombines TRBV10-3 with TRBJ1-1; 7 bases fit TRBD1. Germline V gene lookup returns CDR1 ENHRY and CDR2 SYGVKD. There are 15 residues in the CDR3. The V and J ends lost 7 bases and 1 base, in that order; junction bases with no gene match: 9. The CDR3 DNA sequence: TGTGCCATCACCCCCGAGGGACAGCAGAACACTGAAGCTTTCTTT. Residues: CAITPEGQQNTEAFF.

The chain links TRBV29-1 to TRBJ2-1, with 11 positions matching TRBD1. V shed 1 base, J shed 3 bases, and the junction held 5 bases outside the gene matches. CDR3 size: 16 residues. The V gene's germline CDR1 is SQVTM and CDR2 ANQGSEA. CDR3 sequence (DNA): TGCAGCGTTGAAGGCACCGGGACAGGGGGCTACAATGAGCAGTTCTTC. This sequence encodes CSVEGTGTGGYNEQFF.

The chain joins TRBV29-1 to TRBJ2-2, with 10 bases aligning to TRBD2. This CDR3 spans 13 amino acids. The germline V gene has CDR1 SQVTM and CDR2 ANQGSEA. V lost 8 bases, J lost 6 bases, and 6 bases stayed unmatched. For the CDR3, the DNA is TGCAGCATGATAGCGGGGGGATCCGGGGAGCTGTTTTTT. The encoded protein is CSMIAGGSGELFF.

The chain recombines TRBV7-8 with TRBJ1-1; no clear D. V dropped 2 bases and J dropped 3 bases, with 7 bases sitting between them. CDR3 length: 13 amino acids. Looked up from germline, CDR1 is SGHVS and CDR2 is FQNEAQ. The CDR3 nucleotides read TGTGCCAGCAGCTTAAGGTTGGACACTGAAGCTTTCTTT. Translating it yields CASSLRLDTEAFF.

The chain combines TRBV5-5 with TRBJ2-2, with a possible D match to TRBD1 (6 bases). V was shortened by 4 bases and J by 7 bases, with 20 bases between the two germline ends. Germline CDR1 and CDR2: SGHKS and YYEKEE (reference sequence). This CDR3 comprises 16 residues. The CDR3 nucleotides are TGTGCCAGCAGCCGCGGCAGGGGTGGAGTCATCGGGGAGCTGTTTTTT. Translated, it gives CASSRGRGGVIGELFF.

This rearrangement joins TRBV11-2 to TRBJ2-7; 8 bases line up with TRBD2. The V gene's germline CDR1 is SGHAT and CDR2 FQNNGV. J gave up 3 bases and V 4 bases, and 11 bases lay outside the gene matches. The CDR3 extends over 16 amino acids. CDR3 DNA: TGTGCCAGCAGCTCGCCGGCGGGGGGACTAAACTACGAGCAGTACTTC. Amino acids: CASSSPAGGLNYEQYF.

CDR3 sequence (DNA): TGCGCCAGCAGCTCTGACCCCGGAGGCGGGAACACTGAAGCTTTCTTT. Its translation is CASSSDPGGGNTEAFF. This rearrangement joins TRBV5-1 to TRBJ1-1; no clear D. The CDR3 contains 16 residues. CDR1 and CDR2 (germline): SGHRS, YFSETQ. Trimming left V 3 bases short and J 1 base short, with 16 bases between.

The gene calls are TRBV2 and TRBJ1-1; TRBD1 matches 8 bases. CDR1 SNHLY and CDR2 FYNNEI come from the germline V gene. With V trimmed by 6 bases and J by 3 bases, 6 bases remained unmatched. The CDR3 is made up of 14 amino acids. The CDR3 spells CASSLQGVYTEAFF. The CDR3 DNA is TGTGCCAGCAGCCTACAGGGGGTATACACTGAAGCTTTCTTT.

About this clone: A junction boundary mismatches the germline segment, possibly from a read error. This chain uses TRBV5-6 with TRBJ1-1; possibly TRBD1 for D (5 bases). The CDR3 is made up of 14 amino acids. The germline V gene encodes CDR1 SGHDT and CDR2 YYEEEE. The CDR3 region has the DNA TGTGCCAGCAGCTTGGGGGGCAATCCTACTGAGGCTTTCTTT. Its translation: CASSLGGNPTEAFF.